Following are 28 T cell receptor beta chains from one sample sequenced in a study of T cell responses to AZD1222 COVID-19 vaccine. Using immunoSEQ multiplex PCR, the repertoire was profiled, and TCRdb retains in-frame clones only, with some absent. The profile shows some 73,000 clones, roughly 87% of them singletons. The sample in question was peripheral blood, obtained 28 days after the second AZD1222 dose. These TCRs come from an adult who received the AZD1222 COVID-19 vaccine.

The CDR3 DNA is TGTGCCACCAGTGTTCCAGGGGCAGATACGCAGTATTTT. This gives the protein CATSVPGADTQYF. The chain joins TRBV24-1 to TRBJ2-3, with D possibly TRBD1 on 6 matching bases. The CDR3 consists of 13 residues. CDR1 KGHDR and CDR2 SFDVKD come from the germline V gene. V shed 5 bases and J shed 4 bases, with 9 bases lying between them.

This chain uses TRBV5-5 with TRBJ2-7, with TRBD2 identical over 10 bases. The CDR3 has 18 amino acids. V lost 4 bases and J lost 3; bases outside the gene matches: 16. Germline V gives CDR1 SGHKS, CDR2 YYEKEE (reference sequence). CDR3 nucleotides: TGTGCCAGCAGCAGGGGTCCCCGGACTAGCGGAGGGAACTACGAGCAGTACGTC. Encoded protein: CASSRGPRTSGGNYEQYV.

This sequence joins TRBV6-5 and TRBJ1-6; a possible D gene is TRBD1 (5 bases). Germline V CDR1 and CDR2: MNHEY, SVGAGI. V shed 4 bases and J shed 2 bases, with 9 bases lying between them. The CDR3 extends over 15 amino acids. The CDR3 here is CASSSGMPYNSPLHF. Here the CDR3 DNA reads TGTGCCAGCAGTTCAGGGATGCCCTATAATTCACCCCTCCACTTT.

V gene TRBV11-2 combines with J gene TRBJ2-7; possible D gene TRBD1, 5 bases. The CDR3 contains 14 residues. From germline, CDR1 is SGHAT and CDR2 FQNNGV. Deletions cut 5 bases from V and 0 bases from J, with 11 bases between. CDR3 amino acids: CASSLFRDSYEQYV. CDR3 in DNA: TGTGCCAGCAGCCTCTTCAGGGACTCCTACGAGCAGTACGTC.

This chain uses TRBV7-2 with TRBJ1-3; D is unclear. V was clipped by 5 bases and J by 0 bases, with 11 bases between them. Germline V gene data show CDR1 as SGHTA and CDR2 as FQGNSA. This CDR3 is 15 amino acids long. CDR3 coding DNA: TGTGCCAGCAGCAGAGCGCTCAACTCTGGAAACACCATATATTTT. Translating gives CASSRALNSGNTIYF.

This chain connects TRBV11-2 to TRBJ2-1; D might be TRBD1 (6 bases). The CDR3 is 14 amino acids. Trimming removed 5 bases from V and 4 bases from J, with 12 bases in between. Germline values: CDR1 SGHAT, CDR2 FQNNGV. In nucleotides, the CDR3 is TGTGCCAGCAGCCCAAGGCAGGGGTACAATGAGCAGTTCTTC. Its translation: CASSPRQGYNEQFF.

V and J are TRBV5-6 and TRBJ2-5; D uncertain. V lost 0 bases and J 0 bases, leaving 6 bases between the germline ends. This CDR3 spans 14 amino acids. The germline CDR1 and CDR2 sequences are SGHDT and YYEEEE. The CDR3 sequence: CASSLGWDQETQYF. In DNA, the CDR3 is TGTGCCAGCAGCTTGGGCTGGGACCAAGAGACCCAGTACTTC.

This CDR3 reads CASSSTAGGPDEKLFF. The CDR3 DNA reads as TGTGCCAGCAGTTCCACTGCAGGGGGTCCGGATGAAAAACTGTTTTTT. The chain uses TRBV11-3 and TRBJ1-4, with 7 bases identical to TRBD1. The J segment lost 6 bases and the V segment lost 6 bases, leaving 13 bases of the junction unmatched. The CDR3 has 16 amino acids. Germline assignment: CDR1 SGHNT and CDR2 YENEEA.

This chain links TRBV10-3 with TRBJ1-1; D is uncertain. CDR1 is ENHRY and CDR2 is SYGVKD in the germline V gene. The CDR3 has 14 amino acids. V shed 4 bases and J shed 1 base, with 10 bases lying between them. The CDR3 DNA is TGTGCCATCAGTGTTAGTTCTCCGAACACTGAAGCTTTCTTT. Protein product: CAISVSSPNTEAFF.

This clone was detected only once. This chain joins TRBV13 and TRBJ1-6; TRBD1 aligns across 8 bases. This CDR3 region has 15 residues. The J segment lost 7 bases and the V segment lost 2 bases, leaving 4 bases of the junction unmatched. From germline, CDR1 is PRHDT and CDR2 FYEKMQ (reference sequence). The CDR3 here is CASSLQGAWNSPLHF. As DNA, the CDR3 is TGTGCCAGCAGCTTACAGGGGGCTTGGAATTCACCCCTCCACTTT. Full variable domain (missing parts from reference TRBV13 and TRBJ1-6): AAGVIQSPRHLIKEKRETATLKCYPIPRHDTVYWYQQGPGQDPQFLISFYEKMQSDKGSIPDRFSAQQFSDYHSELNMSSLELGDSALYFCASSLQGAWNSPLHFGNGTRLTVT.

The chain has TRBV18 and TRBJ2-5; D remains ambiguous. The CDR3 runs to 12 residues. V lost 4 bases and J 5 bases, leaving 8 bases between the germline ends. Per the germline V gene, CDR1 is KGHSH and CDR2 is LQKENI. CDR3 DNA sequence: TGTGCCAGCTCACAACTGGTGGAGACCCAGTACTTC. Amino acid sequence: CASSQLVETQYF.

J is TRBJ1-1 and V is TRBV23-1, with a tentative D call TRBD1 (6 bases). TRBV23-1 is sorted into the ORF group, with uncertain function. V lost 0 bases to trimming and J lost 0 bases, with 11 bases between them. CDR3 length: 16 amino acids. CDR3 bases: TGCGCCAGCAGTCAATCGTGGGGGGCCTTGAACACTGAAGCTTTCTTT. Amino acids: CASSQSWGALNTEAFF.

The rearrangement joins TRBV27 to TRBJ2-1, with 12 bases lining up with TRBD2. The V gene's germline CDR1 is MNHEY and CDR2 SMNVEV (reference sequence). This CDR3 region has 19 residues. The CDR3 here is CASKAAKTSGGLEDNEQFF. The CDR3, as DNA: TGTGCTTCCAAGGCAGCGAAGACTAGCGGGGGCCTAGAGGACAATGAGCAGTTCTTC.

The chain joins TRBV6-5 to TRBJ2-2; D may be TRBD2 (6 bases). The V gene's germline CDR1 is MNHEY and CDR2 SVGAGI. This CDR3 is built from 14 residues. Trimming took off 7 bases at V and 1 base at J, with 10 bases between the two ends. The CDR3 loop reads CASTGVRNTGELFF. DNA for the CDR3: TGTGCCAGCACGGGGGTAAGGAACACCGGGGAGCTGTTTTTT.

This rearrangement joins TRBV5-1 to TRBJ1-1, with D possibly being TRBD1 (6 bases). The CDR3 is made up of 14 amino acids. V was pared by 4 bases and J by 0 bases, with 10 bases between. Germline CDR1 and CDR2: SGHRS and YFSETQ. Here the CDR3 DNA reads TGCGCCAGCAGCGTGGACAGTTTGAACACTGAAGCTTTCTTT. This codes for CASSVDSLNTEAFF. The entire variable domain, with the rest obtained from reference TRBV5-1 and TRBJ1-1, is as follows: KAGVTQTPRYLIKTRGQQVTLSCSPISGHRSVSWYQQTPGQGLQFLFEYFSETQRNKGNFPGRFSGRQFSNSRSEMNVSTLELGDSALYLCASSVDSLNTEAFFGQGTRLTVV.

The rearrangement joins TRBV10-3 to TRBJ1-1; weak D call: TRBD1 (6 bases). The length of the CDR3 is 14 residues. V lost 3 bases and J 2 bases, leaving 10 bases between the germline ends. The germline gives CDR1 ENHRY, CDR2 SYGVKD. Here the CDR3 DNA reads TGTGCCATCAGTGACAGGGGCGGTAACACTGAAGCTTTCTTT. Protein product: CAISDRGGNTEAFF.

The chain carries TRBV6-6 and TRBJ2-6; D unclear. V was clipped by 0 bases and J by 2 bases, with 8 bases between them. Germline assignment: CDR1 MNHNY and CDR2 SVGAGI (reference sequence). The CDR3 has 16 amino acids. The CDR3: CASSYSQRTGANVLTF. The CDR3 nucleotides are TGTGCCAGCAGTTACTCCCAGAGGACTGGGGCCAACGTCCTGACTTTC.

The chain joins TRBV10-3 to TRBJ2-7; no reliable D call. Germline V gene sequence: CDR1 ENHRY, CDR2 SYGVKD. V was clipped by 0 bases and J by 0 bases, with 3 bases between them. This CDR3 is 13 amino acids long. The chain's CDR3 is CAISESTSYEQYF. CDR3 in DNA: TGTGCCATCAGTGAGTCGACCTCCTACGAGCAGTACTTC.

The chain uses TRBV3-1 (or the pseudogene TRBV3-2) and TRBJ2-7; D may be TRBD2 (5 bases). There are 14 residues in the CDR3. Germline lookup yields CDR1 LGHDT and CDR2 YNNKEL (reference sequence). The V end was cut by 5 bases, the J end by 5 bases, with 16 bases between. CDR3 in amino acids: CASSKPRGSHEQYF. The CDR3 DNA follows: TGTGCCAGCAGCAAACCGCGAGGGTCCCACGAGCAGTACTTC.

V usage is TRBV5-4 and J usage is TRBJ2-7; D is undetermined. Germline V lookup: CDR1 SGHNT, CDR2 YYREEE (reference sequence). CDR3 length: 12 amino acids. Trimming removed 0 bases at V and 6 bases at J, with 7 bases between. CDR3 sequence reads: CASSLANGEQYF. Here the CDR3 DNA reads TGTGCCAGCAGCTTGGCCAACGGCGAGCAGTACTTC. The variable domain in full, completed from reference TRBV5-4 and TRBJ2-7, reads ETGVTQSPTHLIKTRGQQVTLRCSSQSGHNTVSWYQQALGQGPQFIFQYYREEENGRGNFPPRFSGLQFPNYSSELNVNALELDDSALYLCASSLANGEQYFGPGTRLTVT.

J is TRBJ2-2 and V is TRBV6-1; D is uncertain. CDR1 and CDR2 (germline): MNHNS, SASEGT. The V end was cut by 2 bases, the J end by 2 bases, with 12 bases between. The CDR3 length is 16 residues. The CDR3 sequence: CASSETVFFNTGELFF. The DNA for the CDR3 is TGTGCCAGCAGTGAAACAGTTTTCTTTAACACCGGGGAGCTGTTTTTT.

The chain combines TRBV19 with TRBJ1-5, with D unresolved. Trimming took 7 bases from V and 5 from J, leaving 6 bases between them. The CDR3 is made up of 11 amino acids. CDR1 and CDR2 (germline): LNHDA, SQIVND (reference sequence). CDR3 in DNA: TGTGCCAGTAATCTGGATCAGCCCCAGCATTTT. It yields the protein CASNLDQPQHF.

J is TRBJ1-5 and V is TRBV6-6; D is possibly TRBD1 (5 bases). The germline CDR1 and CDR2 sequences are MNHNY and SVGAGI (reference sequence). Trimming stripped 2 bases from V and 0 bases from J, with 8 bases between. There are 15 residues in the CDR3. In nucleotides, the CDR3 is TGTGCCAGCAGTTACCGGGGGGGTAGCAATCAGCCCCAGCATTTT. This sequence encodes CASSYRGGSNQPQHF.

The chain joins TRBV11-2 to TRBJ2-7; 13 bases agree with TRBD2. J lost 5 bases, V lost 3 bases, and 4 bases had no gene match. Germline V gene sequence: CDR1 SGHAT, CDR2 FQNNGV. The CDR3 contains 15 residues. The CDR3 protein is CASSFRTSGGHEQYF. Written as DNA, the CDR3 is TGTGCCAGCAGCTTTAGGACTAGCGGGGGCCACGAGCAGTACTTC.

J is TRBJ2-5 and V is TRBV19; 8 nucleotides agree with TRBD1. The CDR3 totals 16 residues. Per the germline V gene, CDR1 is LNHDA and CDR2 is SQIVND (reference sequence). J was trimmed by 0 bases and V by 4 bases; bases with no gene match: 7. The CDR3 bases are TGTGCCAGTAGTAACCCTCGGGACAGGCACCAAGAGACCCAGTACTTC. Its protein product is CASSNPRDRHQETQYF.

This chain connects TRBV19 to TRBJ2-2, with TRBD1 matching over 8 bases. Germline-derived CDR1 and CDR2 are LNHDA and SQIVND (reference sequence). V shed 7 bases, J shed 3 bases, and the junction held 4 bases outside the gene matches. This CDR3 is 14 amino acids long. The CDR3 spells CASIQTGDTGELFF. The CDR3 bases are TGTGCCAGTATCCAGACAGGGGACACCGGGGAGCTGTTTTTT.

The chain is built from TRBV2 and TRBJ2-5, with 8 bases fitting TRBD2. The junction had 8 bases not matched to a gene; V was cut back by 1 base and J by 7 bases. CDR3 length equals 15 residues. Germline loops: CDR1 SNHLY, CDR2 FYNNEI. The CDR3, as DNA: TGTGCCAGCAGTGAAGGGGGACTAGTTCCGGCGACCCAGTACTTC. Amino acid sequence: CASSEGGLVPATQYF.

The chain is built from TRBV7-2 and TRBJ1-6; D gene uncertain. Germline loops: CDR1 SGHTA, CDR2 FQGNSA. The CDR3 consists of 15 residues. V was shortened by 0 bases and J by 7 bases, with 10 bases between the two germline ends. CDR3 protein: CASSLARNTNSPLHF. In DNA, the CDR3 is TGTGCCAGCAGCTTAGCGAGGAACACCAATTCACCCCTCCACTTT.